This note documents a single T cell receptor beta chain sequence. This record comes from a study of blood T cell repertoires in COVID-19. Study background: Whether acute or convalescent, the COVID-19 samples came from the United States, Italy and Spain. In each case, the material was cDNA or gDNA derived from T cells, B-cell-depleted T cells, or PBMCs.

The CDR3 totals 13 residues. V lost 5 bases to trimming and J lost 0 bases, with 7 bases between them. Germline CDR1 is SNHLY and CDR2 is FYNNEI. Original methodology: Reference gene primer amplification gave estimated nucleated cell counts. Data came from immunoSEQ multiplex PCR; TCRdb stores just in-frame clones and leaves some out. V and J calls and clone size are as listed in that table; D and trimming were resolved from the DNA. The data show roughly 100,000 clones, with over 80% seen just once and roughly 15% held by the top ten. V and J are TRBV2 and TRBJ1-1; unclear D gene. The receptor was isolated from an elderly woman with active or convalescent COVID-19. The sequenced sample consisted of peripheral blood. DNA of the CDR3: TGTGCCAGCAGTCGGGAGATGAACACTGAAGCTTTCTTT. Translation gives CASSREMNTEAFF.